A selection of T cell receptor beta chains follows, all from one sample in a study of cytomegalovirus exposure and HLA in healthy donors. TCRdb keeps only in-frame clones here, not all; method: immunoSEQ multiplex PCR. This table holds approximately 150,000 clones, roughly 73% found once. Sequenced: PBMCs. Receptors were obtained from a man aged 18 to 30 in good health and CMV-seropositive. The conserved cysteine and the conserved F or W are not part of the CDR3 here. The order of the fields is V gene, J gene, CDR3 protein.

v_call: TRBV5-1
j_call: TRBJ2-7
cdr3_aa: ASSPQGYEQY

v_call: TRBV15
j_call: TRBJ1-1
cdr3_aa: ATSRDPVNTEAF

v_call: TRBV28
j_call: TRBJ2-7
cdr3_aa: ASSLRGSESEQY

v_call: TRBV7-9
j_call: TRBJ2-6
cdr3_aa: ASSPWRAGANVLT

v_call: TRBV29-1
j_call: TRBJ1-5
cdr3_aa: SVSTGTGNQPQH

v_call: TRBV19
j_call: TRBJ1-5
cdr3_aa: ASSLSGVNQPQH

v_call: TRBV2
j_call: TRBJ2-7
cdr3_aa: ASSDFGGPSYEQY

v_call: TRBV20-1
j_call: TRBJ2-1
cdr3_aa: SARAVEQF

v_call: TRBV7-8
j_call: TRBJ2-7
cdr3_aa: ASSLQPIGLAGGRYEQY

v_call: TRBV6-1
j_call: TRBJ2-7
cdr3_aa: ASSERGNPYEQY

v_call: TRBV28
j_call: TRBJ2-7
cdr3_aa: ASSSRTSGRAYEQY

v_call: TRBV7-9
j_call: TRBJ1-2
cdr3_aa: ASSLGRSYGYT

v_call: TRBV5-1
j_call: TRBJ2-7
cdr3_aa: ASSLELGGRTSEQY

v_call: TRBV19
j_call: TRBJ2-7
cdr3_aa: ASRPGPPDYEQY

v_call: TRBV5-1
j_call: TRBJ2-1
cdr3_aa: ASGRRNNEQF

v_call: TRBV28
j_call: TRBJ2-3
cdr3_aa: ASSLFWTGKTDTQY

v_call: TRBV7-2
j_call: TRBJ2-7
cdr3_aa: ASSPSPSDSAYEQY

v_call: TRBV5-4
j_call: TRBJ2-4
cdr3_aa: ASSRDSRSQY

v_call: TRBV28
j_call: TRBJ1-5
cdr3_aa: ASVYDGSNQPQH

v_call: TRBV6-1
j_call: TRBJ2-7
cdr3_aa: ASSELAGSYEQY